This is a list of T cell receptor beta chains from one sample in a study of early T cells in non-severe SARS-CoV-2 infection. TCRdb analysed the 5' RACE reads with MiXCR anew, one entry per CDR3 protein. Altogether roughly 31,000 distinct CDR3 sequences are present, approximately 4.3% being singletons, with the ten largest covering around an eighth. The specimen sequenced was whole blood. The receptors originated from an adult who was a healthcare worker with PCR-confirmed SARS-CoV-2 infection or an uninfected control (not recorded which). The CDR3 runs from the conserved cysteine through the conserved F or W. The order of the fields is CDR3 DNA, CDR3 protein, D gene, J gene, V gene, clone size. D genes are given only for firm matches. Part of the rows lack a size; the others show once, few, many or a class for expanded clones.

TGTGCCAGCAGCTCCCGACAGGGGGACTACAATGAGCAGTTCTTC CASSSRQGDYNEQFF TRBD1 TRBJ2-1 TRBV11-2 many
TGTGCCAGCAGCTCCTTGGGGCCAACAGATACGCAGTATTTT CASSSLGPTDTQYF - TRBJ2-3 TRBV11-2 many
TGTGCCAGCAGTTTTTCCGCCGACGCAGATACGCAGTATTTT CASSFSADADTQYF - TRBJ2-3 TRBV12-3/TRBV12-4 many
TGTGCCAGCAGCTTAAGGTACCGGTCAAACAATGAGCAGTTCTTC CASSLRYRSNNEQFF - TRBJ2-1 TRBV11-3 many
TGCGCCAGCACGGGGGGCCGGTGGGAGACCCAGTACTTC CASTGGRWETQYF - TRBJ2-5 TRBV10-2 -
TGCGCCAGCAGCTTAAAGAGCACCTACGAGCAGTACTTC CASSLKSTYEQYF - TRBJ2-7 TRBV5-1 few
TGTGCCAGCAGTGGTCCAACCGACATAGAAGTAGAGACCCAGTACTTC CASSGPTDIEVETQYF - TRBJ2-5 TRBV25-1 few
TGCAGCGTTGAAGGGACAGCGCCGCTCTACTATGGCTACACCTTC CSVEGTAPLYYGYTF - TRBJ1-2 TRBV29-1 -
TGTGCCAGCAGCCCGACTGCGGGTTCCTACGAGCAGTACTTC CASSPTAGSYEQYF - TRBJ2-7 TRBV3-1 few
TGCAGCGTAGCGCTAGCGGGAGGCACCGGGGAGCTGTTTTTT CSVALAGGTGELFF TRBD2 TRBJ2-2 TRBV29-1 many
TGTGCCAGCAGTTTTGGAAGGGGCAGGTCCGGGGAGCTGTTTTTT CASSFGRGRSGELFF - TRBJ2-2 TRBV28 many
TGTGCCAGCAGCCAGGGGAATGGACTAGTCGCCGGGGAGCTGTTTTTT CASSQGNGLVAGELFF TRBD2 TRBJ2-2 TRBV3-1 many
TGCGCCAGCAGCGACGTAGAGACCCAGTACTTC CASSDVETQYF - TRBJ2-5 TRBV10-2 few
TGTGCCAGCAGTGAAACAGTTTCCCAAGAGACCCAGTACTTC CASSETVSQETQYF - TRBJ2-5 TRBV25-1 many
TGCGCCAGCAGTGAGACCCGCTACACCGGGGAGCTGTTTTTT CASSETRYTGELFF - TRBJ2-2 TRBV10-1 many
TGCGCCAGCAGCCAAGATCTCCCGGGGTCCTACAATGAGCAGTTCTTC CASSQDLPGSYNEQFF - TRBJ2-1 TRBV4-1 -
TGTGCTAGCAGCGTCAGAAGCGGGGGTAACACCGGGGAGCTGTTTTTT CASSVRSGGNTGELFF TRBD2 TRBJ2-2 TRBV7-7 few
TGTGCCAGCAGTCTCCAGACAGGGCCCTACACTGAAGCTTTCTTT CASSLQTGPYTEAFF TRBD1 TRBJ1-1 TRBV11-2 -
TGTGCCAGCAGCTTAGGCGGGAGTCTATATACAGATACGCAGTATTTT CASSLGGSLYTDTQYF TRBD2 TRBJ2-3 TRBV5-5 few
TGTGCCAGCAGCCAAGATGTCGGTAGCGGGGCCCCCCACGAGCAGTACTTC CASSQDVGSGAPHEQYF TRBD2 TRBJ2-7 TRBV3-1 -
TGCAGTGCTAGCCCCTGGGGGGTGAACACCGGGGACCAGGACCGTTTT CSASPWGVNTGDQDRF - TRBJ2-2 TRBV20-1 many
TGCAGCGTTGGGCAGGTTATCTACAATGAGCAGTTCTTC CSVGQVIYNEQFF - TRBJ2-1 TRBV29-1 many
TGTGCCAGCTCACCTCTAAAGAACACTGAAGCTTTCTTT CASSPLKNTEAFF - TRBJ1-1 TRBV18 many
TGTGCCAGCAGTGAAGCGTGGCAGCAGCAGTTCTTC CASSEAWQQQFF - TRBJ2-1 TRBV6-1 -
TGTGCCAGCAGTATTCCCCAGACAGGATCCTACGAGCAGTACTTC CASSIPQTGSYEQYF - TRBJ2-7 TRBV6-2/TRBV6-3 few
TGTGCCAGCAGACGACTAGGGGGCAGCGAGCAGTACTTC CASRRLGGSEQYF - TRBJ2-7 TRBV2 many
TGTGCCAGCAGCTTACAGGGGCCCCTGGGCAATCAGCCCCAGCATTTT CASSLQGPLGNQPQHF TRBD1 TRBJ1-5 TRBV5-6 -
TGTGCCAGCAGCCCTGGGGGACAGTTCTATGGCTACACCTTC CASSPGGQFYGYTF TRBD1 TRBJ1-2 TRBV7-2 few
TGTGCCAGCAGCTTAGAGGGGACGAACACCGGGGAGCTGTTTTTT CASSLEGTNTGELFF - TRBJ2-2 TRBV11-1 many
TGTGCCAGCAGCTTAGAGCCATCTCAGCCCCAGCATTTT CASSLEPSQPQHF - TRBJ1-5 TRBV7-8 -
TGTGCCAGCTCACCACCTGTCGGGGGTACGCAGTATTTT CASSPPVGGTQYF - TRBJ2-3 TRBV18 many
TGTGCCAGCAGCTTAGCGGGGATCTCCTACGAGCAGTACTTC CASSLAGISYEQYF - TRBJ2-7 TRBV11-2 many
TGTGCCAGCAGCAACGGCCCGGACTCACCCCTCCACTTT CASSNGPDSPLHF - TRBJ1-6 TRBV7-9 many
TGTGCCAGCAGTTTAAGGGCTGGGGGTCGCGAGCAGTACTTC CASSLRAGGREQYF - TRBJ2-7 TRBV12-3/TRBV12-4 many
TGTGCCAGCAGCTTAGCTCTCCAAAACTTGCGGTTCTTC CASSLALQNLRFF - TRBJ2-1 TRBV11-2 many
TGCGCCAGCAGCCCAAGCCGACAGGGAAGCACAGATACGCAGTATTTT CASSPSRQGSTDTQYF TRBD1 TRBJ2-3 TRBV5-1 many
TGTGCCAGCAGTTACTTGGAGGGCGAGCAGTACTTC CASSYLEGEQYF - TRBJ2-7 TRBV6-6 -
TGTGCCTGGAGCGGCGTGTCGCAAGATACGCAGTATTTT CAWSGVSQDTQYF - TRBJ2-3 TRBV30 many
TGTGCCAGCAGCTTACCCCTCGGAGGGTACCCTTCCTACGAGCAGTACTTC CASSLPLGGYPSYEQYF - TRBJ2-7 TRBV7-8 many
TGTGCCAGCAGCGGGGACAGCGAGAATGGCTACACCTTC CASSGDSENGYTF TRBD1 TRBJ1-2 TRBV6-1 many
TGTGCCACCACCGGACTAGCGGGAAGGGATGAGCAGTTCTTC CATTGLAGRDEQFF TRBD2 TRBJ2-1 TRBV24-1 many
TGTGCCAGCAGTTTTGGGACAGGGGCGCCCACTGAAGCTTTCTTT CASSFGTGAPTEAFF TRBD1 TRBJ1-1 TRBV28 many
TGTGCCAGCAGGCCAGACAGGGTACAGCCCCAGCATTTT CASRPDRVQPQHF TRBD1 TRBJ1-5 TRBV2 many
TGTGCCAGCAGCTTACGGGCCCTAGCGGGGGCTGCCGGGGAGCTGTTTTTT CASSLRALAGAAGELFF TRBD2 TRBJ2-2 TRBV11-2 -
TGTGCCAGCAGTTACCCGGGCGTCGGGGAGCTGTTTTTT CASSYPGVGELFF - TRBJ2-2 TRBV6-5 few
TGTGCCAGCAGCTTAGGTTATGGAACTGAAGCTTTCTTT CASSLGYGTEAFF - TRBJ1-1 TRBV7-3 many
TGTGCCAGCAGCTTAGGCTTGTTGGGGAGTGGGGAGCTGTTTTTT CASSLGLLGSGELFF - TRBJ2-2 TRBV7-8 many
TGTGCCAGCTCAGAAGCGTTGGAAAACTATGGCTACACCTTC CASSEALENYGYTF - TRBJ1-2 TRBV18 many
TGTGCCAGCAGCTGGACAGGGAGGGGGGTCTACGAGCAGTACTTC CASSWTGRGVYEQYF - TRBJ2-7 TRBV5-4 -
TGTGCCAGCAGCCAAGTCCGAGACTGGTTTGAGGGGAGCAATGAGCAGTTCTTC CASSQVRDWFEGSNEQFF - TRBJ2-1 TRBV3-1 many
TGTGCCAGCAGCCCGTCGCCGGGACTAGTGGAGCAGTTCTTC CASSPSPGLVEQFF TRBD2 TRBJ2-1 TRBV7-9 many
TGTGCCAGCAGCCGTGCCGGGACAGCCAATTCACCCCTCCACTTT CASSRAGTANSPLHF TRBD1 TRBJ1-6 TRBV5-6 many